Here is one T cell receptor beta chain with its context. This entry is derived from a study of blood T cell repertoires in COVID-19. About the research overall: The United States, Italy and Spain supplied acute and convalescent COVID-19 samples. T cells, B-cell-depleted T cells, or PBMCs supplied cDNA or gDNA.

The CDR3 spans 19 residues. V was cut by 3 bases and J by 3 bases, with 25 bases left in between. Germline loops: CDR1 LGHDT, CDR2 YNNKEL (reference sequence). As handled by the study authors: Reference gene primer amplification gave estimated nucleated cell counts. Profiling relied on immunoSEQ multiplex PCR, and the TCRdb table lists in-frame clones only, not all of them. V and J calls and clone size follow that table, whereas D and trimming were derived from the DNA. Of under 500,000 clones in the sample, approximately 90% were seen once. Material: peripheral blood. The origin of this receptor is a woman aged 25 to 39 with acute or convalescent COVID-19. The gene calls are TRBV3-1 (or the pseudogene TRBV3-2) and TRBJ2-3, with D possibly TRBD1 on 5 matching bases. The DNA for the CDR3 is TGTGCCAGCAGCCAGTTAAATCTGGGGCGGCCGGGTTTTACAGATACGCAGTATTTT. Translating it yields CASSQLNLGRPGFTDTQYF.